Each of the 18 T cell receptor beta chains below was sequenced from the same sample in a study of neurological immune-mediated disorders. TCRdb used MiXCR to reprocess the 5' RACE reads, holding one entry per CDR3 protein. The repertoire consists of 20,000 to 25,000 distinct CDR3 sequences, with around 15% occurring once and the leading ten covering more than 14%. Specimen: PBMCs. Every receptor here comes from a female donor with HTLV-1-associated myelopathy (HAM/TSP).

CDR3 sequence: CASSYRQGDTQYF. In DNA, the CDR3 is TGTGCCAGCAGCTATAGACAGGGGGATACGCAGTATTTT. This chain links TRBV5-6 with TRBJ2-3, with 8 bases identical to TRBD1. Trimming removed 3 bases from V and 6 bases from J; junction bases left unmatched: 3. Germline values: CDR1 SGHDT, CDR2 YYEEEE. The CDR3 loop spans 13 amino acids.

This clonotype was detected many times. The chain combines TRBV4-1 with TRBJ1-2; D may be TRBD1 (5 bases). The CDR3 spans 15 residues. Germline CDR1 and CDR2: MGHRA and YSYEKL. Trimming shortened V by 4 bases and J by 0 bases, and 12 bases separated the two germline ends. The CDR3 DNA reads as TGCGCCAGCAGCCCCGTCGGGGCCTCTAACTATGGCTACACCTTC. It specifies CASSPVGASNYGYTF.

V gene TRBV6-2 or TRBV6-3 combines with J gene TRBJ2-5; 8 bases are a match to TRBD2. Looked up from germline, CDR1 is MNHEY and CDR2 is SVGEGT. The length of the CDR3 is 16 residues. V dropped 2 bases and J dropped 1; count of bases not matched to a gene: 6. The CDR3 spells CASSYRGGRFQETQYF. The CDR3 region has the DNA TGTGCCAGCAGTTACCGGGGGGGCCGATTCCAAGAGACCCAGTACTTC.

V is TRBV6-2 or TRBV6-3 and J is TRBJ2-5; D unresolved. The CDR3 length is 12 residues. Trimming took off 0 bases at V and 5 bases at J, with 4 bases between the two ends. CDR1 MNHEY and CDR2 SVGEGT come from the germline V gene. This CDR3 is CASSYSPETQYF. CDR3 nucleotide sequence: TGTGCCAGCAGTTACTCGCCGGAGACCCAGTACTTC.

This clonotype rates as medium-sized. The chain has TRBV20-1 and TRBJ2-3; TRBD2 matches at 10 bases. V gave up 5 bases and J gave up 2 bases; unmatched junction bases: 7. The V gene's germline CDR1 is DFQATT and CDR2 SNEGSKA (reference sequence). The CDR3 is 15 amino acids. The CDR3 nucleotides read TGCAGTGCTGCTAAGCGGGGGGGCAACACAGATACGCAGTATTTT. Translation: CSAAKRGGNTDTQYF.

Within the sample, this clonotype is medium-sized. The chain joins TRBV7-6 to TRBJ2-6; D uncertain. Germline CDR1 and CDR2: SGHVS and FNYEAQ. V was trimmed by 5 bases and J by 0 bases, leaving 11 bases between them. CDR3 length equals 16 residues. CDR3 nucleotides: TGTGCCAGCAGCCCGACGCTCAGCTCTGGGGCCAACGTCCTGACTTTC. Amino acid sequence: CASSPTLSSGANVLTF.

By share, this clonotype ranks as medium-sized (0.01 to 0.1%). The V call is TRBV6-5, the J call TRBJ1-1; unclear D gene. The germline CDR1 and CDR2 sequences are MNHEY and SVGAGI. V gave up 2 bases and J gave up 1 base, with 5 bases separating them. The CDR3 runs to 13 residues. The CDR3 nucleotides read TGTGCCAGCAGTTACGGAGGGAACACTGAAGCTTTCTTT. This codes for CASSYGGNTEAFF.

This clonotype was seen repeatedly, ten times or more. This chain links TRBV20-1 with TRBJ2-4; tentatively, D is TRBD1 (6 bases). Germline V gene sequence: CDR1 DFQATT, CDR2 SNEGSKA (reference sequence). The CDR3 covers 14 residues. The germline V and J ends were trimmed by 3 bases and 2 bases, with 11 bases remaining between them. The CDR3 region has the DNA TGCAGTGCTAGTACAGGGAGTCCCAAAAACATTCAGTACTTC. Its protein product is CSASTGSPKNIQYF.

This clonotype was observed many times. The V call is TRBV3-1, the J call TRBJ1-3; the match to TRBD1 covers 8 bases. CDR3 size: 16 residues. J was trimmed by 0 bases and V by 5 bases; bases with no gene match: 6. Per the germline V gene, CDR1 is LGHDT and CDR2 is YNNKEL (reference sequence). The CDR3 DNA is TGTGCCAGCAGCGCCAGGGGGCTAAGCTCTGGAAACACCATATATTTT. Protein product: CASSARGLSSGNTIYF.

The table lists this clonotype with many counts. This sequence joins TRBV20-1 and TRBJ2-1; no reliable D call. V gave up 2 bases and J gave up 9 bases, with 5 bases separating them. This CDR3 region has 10 residues. Germline assignment: CDR1 DFQATT and CDR2 SNEGSKA (reference sequence). Written as DNA, the CDR3 is TGCAGTGCTAGAAGTAGTGAGCAGTTCTTC. Residues: CSARSSEQFF.

The table lists this clonotype with many counts. This rearrangement joins TRBV20-1 to TRBJ1-6, with 10 bases matching TRBD1. Per the germline V gene, CDR1 is DFQATT and CDR2 is SNEGSKA (reference sequence). This CDR3 contains 13 residues. J was trimmed by 7 bases and V by 3 bases; bases with no gene match: 0. The CDR3, as DNA: TGCAGTGCTAGGACAGGGGGCAATTCACCCCTCCACTTT. Protein sequence: CSARTGGNSPLHF.

Many counts were recorded for this clonotype. The chain uses TRBV20-1 and TRBJ1-1; no definite D call. The length of the CDR3 is 12 residues. Germline V gene sequence: CDR1 DFQATT, CDR2 SNEGSKA (reference sequence). V was cut by 7 bases and J by 5 bases, with 14 bases left in between. For the CDR3, the DNA is TGCAGTGTTAGTTCCAGGAGTACTGAAGCTTTCTTT. Amino acid sequence: CSVSSRSTEAFF.

This clonotype came up many times. The V call is TRBV5-1, the J call TRBJ2-3, with TRBD2 matching over 9 bases. The CDR3 spans 16 residues. The junction had 6 bases not matched to a gene; V was cut back by 0 bases and J by 4 bases. Germline-derived CDR1 and CDR2 are SGHRS and YFSETQ. The CDR3 here is CASSLDGRGGPDTQYF. The CDR3 nucleotides are TGCGCCAGCAGCTTGGATGGGCGGGGGGGCCCAGATACGCAGTATTTT.

This clonotype has at least ten counts. The V and J genes are TRBV6-5 and TRBJ2-7; tentatively, D is TRBD2 (5 bases). V dropped 0 bases and J dropped 4 bases, with 7 bases sitting between them. The CDR3 spans 13 residues. Germline CDR1 reads MNHEY; CDR2 reads SVGAGI. The CDR3 sequence: CASSYSTGYEQYF. CDR3 bases: TGTGCCAGCAGTTACTCGACGGGGTACGAGCAGTACTTC.

This clonotype was recorded many times. The chain carries TRBV5-6 and TRBJ2-7; no definite D call. Germline V CDR1 and CDR2: SGHDT, YYEEEE. The CDR3 runs to 11 residues. The ends were cut back, 4 bases at V and 3 bases at J, with 5 bases in the middle. The CDR3 sequence: CASSHNYEQYF. Written as DNA, the CDR3 is TGTGCCAGCAGCCATAACTACGAGCAGTACTTC.

The V gene is TRBV28, the J gene TRBJ2-1, with 7 bases matching TRBD1. After removal of 2 bases from V and 6 bases from J, the junction contained 4 bases not matched to a gene. This CDR3 contains 14 residues. The germline V gene has CDR1 MDHEN and CDR2 SYDVKM. The chain's CDR3 is CASSLEQGFNEQFF. The CDR3 bases are TGTGCCAGCAGTTTAGAACAGGGGTTCAATGAGCAGTTCTTC.

This clonotype was found many times. The gene calls are TRBV20-1 and TRBJ1-2; 9 bases match TRBD1. The V gene end was trimmed by 6 bases and the J gene end by 0 bases; junction bases not matched to a gene: 2. The CDR3 totals 13 residues. The germline gives CDR1 DFQATT, CDR2 SNEGSKA (reference sequence). CDR3: CSARQGANYGYTF. The CDR3 DNA sequence: TGCAGTGCGAGACAGGGGGCTAACTATGGCTACACCTTC.

This clonotype was observed many times. The gene calls are TRBV7-6 and TRBJ1-1, with D perhaps matching TRBD1 (6 bases). This CDR3 has 15 residues. CDR1 is SGHVS and CDR2 is FNYEAQ in the germline V gene. The V end lost 1 base, the J end lost 1 base, and 10 bases lay between the germline ends. The DNA of the CDR3 is TGTGCCAGCAGCTTAGGGCCAGGGGAGAACACTGAAGCTTTCTTT. Its translation is CASSLGPGENTEAFF.